This entry features one TCR beta chain sequence. The antigen it recognizes is unknown. Base qualities are not recorded, but no much larger clone differs from it by a single base. Genomic DNA was extracted from sorted cells for sequencing of the TCRbeta CDR3 region. The immunoSEQ Assay was used for sequencing of TCRbeta CDR3 regions. What TCRdb holds here is the immuneACCESS table cut down to in-frame rearrangements. Part of the clones is not present; checked against another copy, under half of the missing clones reflect an unresolved V gene, and the others are unexplained. The sample yields more than 50,000 clones; 85% were counted once. The ten largest clones add up to about 4% of the sample. The trial excluded patients who had a history of autoimmune disease or were on systemic immunosuppression. Peripheral blood for TCR sequencing was collected from all dose cohorts at baseline, on cycle 4 day 1, and on cycle 7 day 1. Samples came from an open-label, multicenter, first-in-human phase I dose-escalation trial of ivuxolimab. Adults with locally advanced or metastatic melanoma, renal cell carcinoma, hepatocellular carcinoma or head and neck squamous cell carcinoma were enrolled in the trial. Before TCR sequencing, CD4+ and CD8+ T cells were separately sorted from peripheral blood.

The germline V gene specifies SGHTA as CDR1 and FQGNSA as CDR2. The CDR3 goes from the cysteine to the phenylalanine over 10 residues. Just CDR3 DNA is preserved here, 30 bases in frame from base 1. Relative to germline, V is 10 bases shorter and J is 6 bases shorter, with 9 bases between their ends. This specimen comes from a study of OX40 agonist ivuxolimab in advanced cancers. In terms of the full investigation: Ivuxolimab was a fully human IgG2 agonistic monoclonal antibody targeting the costimulatory receptor OX40 (CD134). Patients were allowed to have had prior anti-PD-1, anti-PD-L1 or anti-CTLA-4 therapy, and roughly 40% of the dose-escalation patients had been treated with checkpoint inhibitors. Peripheral TCRbeta sequencing aimed to test whether ivuxolimab altered TCR sequence diversity and caused clonal T-cell expansion. Three dose-escalation patients achieved partial responses, one with hepatocellular carcinoma and two with cutaneous melanoma. Of the 50 or so patients in dose escalation, some 20 had hepatocellular carcinoma, some 15 had melanoma, 9 had renal cell carcinoma and 9 had head and neck cancer. Intravenous ivuxolimab was administered to patients every 2 weeks at six dose levels: 0.01, 0.1, 0.3, 1.5, 3 and 10 mg/kg. In the dose-escalation cohort, around four fifths of patients were male, and the mean age was approximately 60 years, with a range of about 20 to 79. The paper reports the monotherapy dose-escalation portion (N of about 50 patients) of the phase I ivuxolimab trial.

General findings and caveats noted by the study authors: In partial responders in the 0.1-3.0 mg/kg groups, normalized peripheral clonal expansion was found to be among the lowest, especially among CD8+ T cells. Low levels of normalized T-cell clonal expansion were also seen in some patients who did not respond. The antigen specificity of the clonally expanded peripheral T cells was not determined. At doses from 0.1 to 3.0 mg/kg, clonal expansion was seen in both CD4+ and CD8+ blood T cells between baseline and week 6. On average, CD8+ T cells showed more expanded clones than CD4+ T cells after ivuxolimab.

The sequence came from an adult with an advanced solid tumor such as melanoma, head and neck, liver or kidney cancer. This material consisted of CD4+ or CD8+ T cells sorted from blood, taken in a trial of the OX40 agonist ivuxolimab. The chain joins TRBV7-2 to TRBJ1-2, with the identity of the D gene unclear. The DNA reads as follows: TGTGCCACCTATGGGGATGGCTACACCTTC. It translates as CATYGDGYTF.